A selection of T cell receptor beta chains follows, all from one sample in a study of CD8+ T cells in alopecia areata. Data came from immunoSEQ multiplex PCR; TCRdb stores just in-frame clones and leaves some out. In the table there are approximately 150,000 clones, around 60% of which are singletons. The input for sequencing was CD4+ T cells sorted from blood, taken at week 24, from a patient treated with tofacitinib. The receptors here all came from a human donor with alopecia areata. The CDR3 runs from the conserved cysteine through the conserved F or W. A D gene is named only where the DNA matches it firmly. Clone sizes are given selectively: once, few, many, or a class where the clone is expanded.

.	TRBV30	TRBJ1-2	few	CACLTAGRLNYGYTF	TGTGCCTGTCTAACGGCGGGCAGGTTAAACTATGGCTACACCTTC
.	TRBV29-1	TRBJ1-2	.	CSVGGRTNYGYTF	TGCAGCGTTGGAGGGAGGACGAACTATGGCTACACCTTC
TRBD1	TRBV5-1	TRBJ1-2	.	CASSLTDRVSYGYTF	TGCGCCAGCAGCCTCACGGACAGGGTCTCCTATGGCTACACCTTC
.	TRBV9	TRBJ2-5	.	CASSVAPLMSIQETQYF	TGTGCCAGCAGCGTAGCCCCCCTTATGTCAATTCAAGAGACCCAGTACTTC
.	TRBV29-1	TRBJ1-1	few	CSAADSLNTEAFF	TGCAGCGCTGCGGACAGTCTGAACACTGAAGCTTTCTTT
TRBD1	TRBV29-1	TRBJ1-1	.	CSVESRRVNRGPWAFF	TGCAGCGTTGAAAGTCGGCGGGTTAACAGGGGGCCGTGGGCTTTCTTT
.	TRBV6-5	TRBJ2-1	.	CASSYGQINEQFF	TGTGCCAGCAGTTACGGACAGATCAATGAGCAGTTCTTC
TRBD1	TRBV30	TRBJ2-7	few	CAWSTGGSSYEQYF	TGTGCCTGGAGCACAGGGGGGAGCTCCTACGAGCAGTACTTC
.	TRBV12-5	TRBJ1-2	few	CASGFGLNNYGYTF	TGTGCTAGTGGTTTCGGCCTGAACAACTATGGCTACACCTTC
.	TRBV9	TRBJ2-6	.	CASSVAPSRANVLTF	TGTGCCAGCAGCGTAGCCCCCTCTAGGGCCAACGTCCTGACTTTC
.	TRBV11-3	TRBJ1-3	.	CASSLVMTIPGNTIYF	TGTGCCAGCAGCTTAGTTATGACGATCCCTGGAAACACCATATATTTT
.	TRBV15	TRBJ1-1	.	CATSSRVMNTEAFF	TGTGCCACCAGCAGCAGGGTCATGAACACTGAAGCTTTCTTT
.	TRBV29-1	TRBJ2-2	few	CSAEEGRTGELFF	TGCAGCGCCGAGGAGGGGAGGACCGGGGAGCTGTTTTTT
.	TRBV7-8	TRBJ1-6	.	CASSFSQGDSPLHF	TGTGCCAGCAGCTTCTCCCAGGGTGATTCACCCCTCCACTTT
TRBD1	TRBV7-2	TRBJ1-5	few	CASSLGTGSPNQPQHF	TGTGCCAGCAGCTTAGGGACAGGGTCCCCTAATCAGCCCCAGCATTTT
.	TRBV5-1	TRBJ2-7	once	CASKTEDYEQYF	TGCGCCAGCAAGACCGAGGACTACGAGCAGTACTTC
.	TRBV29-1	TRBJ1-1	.	CSVEESGTRAEAFF	TGCAGCGTTGAAGAAAGCGGCACGAGGGCTGAAGCTTTCTTT
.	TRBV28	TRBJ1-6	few	CATHPSGPGSPLHF	TGTGCCACCCACCCCTCGGGGCCGGGTTCACCCCTCCACTTT
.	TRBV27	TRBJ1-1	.	CASSLLSNTNTEAFF	TGTGCCAGCAGCCTCCTTTCCAACACGAACACTGAAGCTTTCTTT
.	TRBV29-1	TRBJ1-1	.	CSAILRVALNTEAFF	TGCAGCGCCATTCTTCGGGTTGCCTTGAACACTGAAGCTTTCTTT
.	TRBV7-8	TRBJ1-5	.	CASSLGERQPQHF	TGTGCCAGCAGCTTGGGGGAACGTCAGCCCCAGCATTTT
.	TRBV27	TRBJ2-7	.	CASRISTNHEQYF	TGTGCCAGCCGAATTAGCACGAACCACGAGCAGTACTTC
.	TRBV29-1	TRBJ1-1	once	CSSEVPRGNTEAFF	TGCAGTTCCGAGGTGCCTAGGGGGAACACTGAAGCTTTCTTT
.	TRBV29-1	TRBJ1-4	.	CSVDAGNEKLFF	TGCAGCGTTGACGCGGGGAATGAAAAACTGTTTTTT
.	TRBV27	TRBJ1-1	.	CASSLGRVTEAFF	TGTGCCAGCAGTTTGGGCAGGGTCACTGAAGCTTTCTTT
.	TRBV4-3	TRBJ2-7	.	CASSPDGRSYEQYF	TGCGCCAGCAGCCCGGACGGACGGTCCTACGAGCAGTACTTC
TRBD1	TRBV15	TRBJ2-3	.	CATSRGQGTDTQYF	TGTGCCACCAGCAGGGGACAGGGGACAGATACGCAGTATTTT
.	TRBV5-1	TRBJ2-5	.	CASSYSPPVETQYF	TGCGCCAGCAGCTACTCCCCACCAGTGGAGACCCAGTACTTC
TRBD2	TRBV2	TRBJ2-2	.	CASKRGSNTGELFF	TGTGCCAGTAAGCGGGGGTCGAACACCGGGGAGCTGTTTTTT
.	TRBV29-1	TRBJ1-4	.	CSAAGTQNEKLFF	TGCAGCGCAGCCGGGACCCAGAATGAAAAACTGTTTTTT
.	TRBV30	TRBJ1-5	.	CAWSVGQNNQPQHF	TGTGCCTGGAGTGTGGGGCAGAACAATCAGCCCCAGCATTTT
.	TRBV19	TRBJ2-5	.	CASSIRGYQETQYF	TGTGCCAGTAGTATAAGGGGGTACCAAGAGACCCAGTACTTC
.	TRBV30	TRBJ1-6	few	CAWRAVGGLNSPLHF	TGTGCCTGGAGAGCTGTAGGAGGGCTAAATTCACCCCTCCACTTT
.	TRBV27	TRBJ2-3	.	CASSSGRGTDTQYF	TGTGCCAGCAGTTCAGGACGAGGAACAGATACGCAGTATTTT
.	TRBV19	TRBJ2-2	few	CASSIPRSRGTGELFF	TGTGCCAGTAGTATTCCCCGGTCCCGGGGCACCGGGGAGCTGTTTTTT
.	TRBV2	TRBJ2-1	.	CASSEGYNEQFF	TGTGCCAGCAGTGAGGGCTACAATGAGCAGTTCTTC
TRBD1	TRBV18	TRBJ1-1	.	CASSRGQGSEAFF	TGTGCCAGCTCACGAGGACAGGGGTCTGAAGCTTTCTTT
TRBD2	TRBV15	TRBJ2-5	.	CATSSQRGTQETQYF	TGTGCCACCAGCAGCCAGCGGGGGACCCAAGAGACCCAGTACTTC
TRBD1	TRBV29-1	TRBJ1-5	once	CSVRGPDQPQHF	TGCAGCGTTAGGGGGCCAGATCAGCCCCAGCATTTT
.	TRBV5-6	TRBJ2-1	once	CASSFLHEQFF	TGTGCCAGCAGCTTCCTTCATGAGCAGTTCTTC
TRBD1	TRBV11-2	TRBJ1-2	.	CASSLGPWTGGYGYTF	TGTGCCAGCAGCTTAGGGCCCTGGACAGGGGGTTATGGCTACACCTTC